This section outlines one T cell receptor beta chain sequence together with its context. The CDR3 consists of 17 residues. Trimming took off 3 bases at V and 0 bases at J, with 18 bases between the two ends. Germline-derived CDR1 and CDR2 are SGDLS and YYNGEE. The data are from a study of blood T cell repertoires in COVID-19. Whole-study context: Samples taken during acute and convalescent COVID-19 were collected in the United States, Italy and Spain. PBMCs, B-cell-depleted T cells, or T cells provided the cDNA or gDNA that made up the material.

Original processing notes: Amplification of reference gene primers was used by the study to estimate nucleated cell counts. Clones were sequenced by immunoSEQ multiplex PCR, and TCRdb holds only the in-frame ones, with some missing. The DNA was the basis for D and trimming; V, J and clone size are from that table. The sample carries about 98,000 clones, about 80% recorded once. This receptor was taken from a man between 70 and 80 years old with acute or convalescent COVID-19. The sequenced material came from peripheral blood. The chain is built from TRBV9 and TRBJ1-1; D not certain. In nucleotides, the CDR3 is TGTGCCAGCAGCGAACCCTTACATACACCCTTGAACACTGAAGCTTTCTTT. Translated: CASSEPLHTPLNTEAFF.